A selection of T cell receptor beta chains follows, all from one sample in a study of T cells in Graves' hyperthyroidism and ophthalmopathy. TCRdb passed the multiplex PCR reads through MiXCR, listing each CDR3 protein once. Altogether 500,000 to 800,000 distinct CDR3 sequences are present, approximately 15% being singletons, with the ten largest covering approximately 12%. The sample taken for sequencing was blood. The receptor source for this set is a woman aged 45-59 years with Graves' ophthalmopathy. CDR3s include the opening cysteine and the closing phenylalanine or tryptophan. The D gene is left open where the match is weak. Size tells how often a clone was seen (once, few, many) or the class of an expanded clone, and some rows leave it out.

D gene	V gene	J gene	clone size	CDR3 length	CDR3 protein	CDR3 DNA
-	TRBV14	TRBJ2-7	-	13	CASSQERRVEQYF	TGTGCCAGCAGCCAGGAGAGGAGGGTCGAGCAGTACTTC
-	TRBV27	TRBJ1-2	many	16	CASSPWGGAVTYGYTF	TGTGCCAGCAGCCCGTGGGGGGGGGCGGTTACCTATGGCTACACCTTC
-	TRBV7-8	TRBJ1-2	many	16	CASSDLLGGAHYGYTF	TGTGCCAGCAGCGACCTCCTCGGGGGGGCACACTATGGCTACACCTTC
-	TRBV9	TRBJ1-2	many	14	CASSVATQNYGYTF	TGTGCCAGCAGCGTAGCTACACAGAACTATGGCTACACCTTC
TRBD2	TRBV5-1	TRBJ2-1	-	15	CAGSLGGRGHNEQFF	TGCGCCGGCAGCTTGGGCGGGAGGGGACACAATGAGCAGTTCTTC
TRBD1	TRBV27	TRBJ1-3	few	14	CASSATGTGNTIYF	TGTGCCAGCAGTGCGACAGGGACCGGAAACACCATATATTTT
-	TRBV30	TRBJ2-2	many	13	CAWIFRNTGELFF	TGTGCCTGGATCTTTCGGAACACCGGGGAGCTGTTTTTT
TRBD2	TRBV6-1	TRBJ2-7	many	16	CASSALLAGGPYEQYF	TGTGCCAGCAGCGCTCTACTAGCGGGTGGACCCTACGAGCAGTACTTC
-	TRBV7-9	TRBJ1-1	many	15	CASSLDGLVNTEAFF	TGTGCCAGCAGCTTAGACGGTCTGGTGAACACTGAAGCTTTCTTT
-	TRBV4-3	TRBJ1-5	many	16	CASSQDGVRGNQPQHF	TGCGCCAGCAGCCAAGACGGGGTGCGGGGGAATCAGCCCCAGCATTTT
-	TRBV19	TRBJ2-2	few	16	CASTSFRTPGTGELFF	TGTGCCAGTACCAGCTTCCGGACCCCGGGAACCGGGGAGCTGTTTTTT
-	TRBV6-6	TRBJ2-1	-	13	CASSYSHQNEQFF	TGTGCCAGCAGTTACTCCCATCAAAATGAGCAGTTCTTC
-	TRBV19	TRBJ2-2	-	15	CASSPRRGVAGELFF	TGTGCCAGTAGCCCCCGTAGGGGGGTAGCCGGGGAGCTGTTTTTT
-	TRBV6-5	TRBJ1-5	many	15	CASSYSRQNNQPQHF	TGTGCCAGCAGTTACTCTAGGCAAAACAATCAGCCCCAGCATTTT
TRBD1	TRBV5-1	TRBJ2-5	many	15	CASSPNRGSLETQYF	TGCGCCAGCAGTCCCAACAGGGGTAGCTTGGAGACCCAGTACTTC
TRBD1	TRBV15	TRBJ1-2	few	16	CATSRDLGQGNDGYTF	TGTGCCACCAGCAGAGATTTGGGACAGGGGAACGATGGCTACACCTTC
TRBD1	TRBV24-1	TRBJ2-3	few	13	CATLGTGTDTQYF	TGTGCCACTTTGGGGACAGGGACAGATACGCAGTATTTT
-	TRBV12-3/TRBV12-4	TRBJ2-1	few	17	CASSLARTPGSYNEQFF	TGTGCCAGCAGTTTAGCGCGGACTCCGGGGTCCTACAATGAGCAGTTCTTC
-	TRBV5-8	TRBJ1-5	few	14	CASSWYNSPPPQHF	TGTGCCAGCAGCTGGTATAACAGTCCGCCGCCCCAGCATTTT
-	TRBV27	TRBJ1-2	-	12	CASISAGGGYTF	TGTGCCAGCATCTCAGCGGGGGGCGGCTACACCTTC
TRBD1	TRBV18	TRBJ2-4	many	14	CASSNGQGDNIQYF	TGTGCCAGCTCTAACGGACAGGGGGACAACATTCAGTACTTC
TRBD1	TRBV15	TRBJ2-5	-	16	CATSRPTDRGRETQYF	TGTGCCACCAGCAGACCCACGGACAGGGGGCGTGAGACCCAGTACTTC
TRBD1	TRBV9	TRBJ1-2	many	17	CASSSILRDRGLYGYTF	TGTGCCAGCAGCTCGATACTCCGGGACAGGGGGCTGTATGGCTACACCTTC
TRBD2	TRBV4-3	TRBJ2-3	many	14	CASGSGRVTDTQYF	TGCGCCAGCGGAAGCGGGAGAGTTACAGATACGCAGTATTTT
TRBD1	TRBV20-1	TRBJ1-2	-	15	CSASTGTGIVYGYTF	TGCAGTGCTTCCACCGGGACAGGGATTGTCTATGGCTACACCTTC
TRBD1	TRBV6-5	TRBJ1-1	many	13	CASSSRQGLEAFF	TGTGCCAGCAGTTCTCGACAGGGCTTAGAAGCTTTCTTT
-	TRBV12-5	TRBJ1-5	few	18	CASGLVLTGTFSNQPQHF	TGTGCTAGTGGTTTGGTTTTGACCGGGACTTTTAGCAATCAGCCCCAGCATTTT
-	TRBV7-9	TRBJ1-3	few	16	CASSLPGGAAGNTIYF	TGTGCCAGCAGCCTACCGGGGGGGGCTGCGGGAAACACCATATATTTT
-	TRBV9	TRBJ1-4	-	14	CASSETYTWEKLFF	TGTGCCAGCAGCGAAACATACACGTGGGAAAAACTGTTTTTT
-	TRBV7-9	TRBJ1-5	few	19	CASSLGVGEGPYSNQPQHF	TGTGCCAGCAGCTTAGGCGTAGGAGAGGGCCCGTATAGCAATCAGCCCCAGCATTTT
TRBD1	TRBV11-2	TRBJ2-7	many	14	CASSRSTGQVEQYF	TGTGCCAGCAGCCGCTCGACGGGACAGGTCGAGCAGTACTTC
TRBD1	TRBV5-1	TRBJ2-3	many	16	CASSETGQQSTDTQYF	TGCGCCAGCAGCGAGACGGGACAGCAAAGCACAGATACGCAGTATTTT
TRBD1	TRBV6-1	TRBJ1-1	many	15	CASSHRGQGNTEAFF	TGTGCCAGCAGTCACCGCGGACAGGGCAACACTGAAGCTTTCTTT
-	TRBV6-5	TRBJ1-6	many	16	CASSYSGGLNNSPLHF	TGTGCCAGCAGTTACTCGGGGGGCCTCAATAATTCACCCCTCCACTTT
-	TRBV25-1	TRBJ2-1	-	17	CASSARPGGYLYNEQFF	TGTGCCAGCAGTGCCCGACCCGGGGGATATCTATACAATGAGCAGTTCTTC
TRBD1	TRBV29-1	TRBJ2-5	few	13	CTAPGTGGETQYF	TGCACCGCCCCCGGGACAGGTGGAGAGACCCAGTACTTC
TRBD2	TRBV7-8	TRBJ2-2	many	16	CASSLAGVSNTGELFF	TGTGCCAGCAGCCTAGCGGGAGTGTCGAACACCGGGGAGCTGTTTTTT
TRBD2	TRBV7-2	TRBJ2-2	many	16	CASSAPGTSRAGELFF	TGTGCCAGCAGCGCCCCCGGGACTAGCCGTGCCGGGGAGCTGTTTTTT
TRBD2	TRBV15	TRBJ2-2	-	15	CATASGRTNTGELFF	TGTGCCACTGCTAGCGGGAGAACGAACACCGGGGAGCTGTTTTTT
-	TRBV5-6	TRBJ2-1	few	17	CASSLFQGIGIYNEQFF	TGTGCCAGCAGCTTGTTTCAGGGTATCGGGATATACAATGAGCAGTTCTTC
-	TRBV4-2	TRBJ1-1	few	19	CASSDLVVKKRFRDTEAFF	TGTGCCAGCAGCGACCTCGTGGTTAAAAAGAGGTTTAGGGACACTGAAGCTTTCTTT
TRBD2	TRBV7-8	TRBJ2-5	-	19	CASSKRGVLAGPHQETQYF	TGTGCCAGCAGCAAAAGGGGGGTGCTAGCGGGCCCCCACCAAGAGACCCAGTACTTC
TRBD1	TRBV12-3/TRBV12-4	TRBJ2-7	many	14	CASSGTGGMNEQYF	TGTGCCAGCAGTGGGACAGGGGGCATGAACGAGCAGTACTTC